The 24 T cell receptor beta chains listed next were all sequenced from one sample in a study of control samples from healthy donors and cancer patients. Profiling relied on immunoSEQ multiplex PCR, and the TCRdb table lists in-frame clones only, not all of them. This sample carries 110,000 or so clones, roughly nine tenths of them seen once, and the ten largest clones take roughly 4%. The sequenced sample was blood. Receptors were obtained from a human donor in good health. The donor label of this sample is uncertain.

The rearrangement links TRBV19 to TRBJ2-5, with 10 nucleotides matching TRBD1. CDR3 length: 16 amino acids. V shed 5 bases, J shed 5 bases, and the junction held 11 bases outside the gene matches. CDR1 LNHDA and CDR2 SQIVND come from the germline V gene (reference sequence). The chain's CDR3 is CASSGGTGVSRETQYF. CDR3 coding DNA: TGTGCCAGTAGTGGAGGGACAGGGGTCTCAAGGGAGACCCAGTACTTC. The full variable domain, with the rest looked up from reference TRBV19 and TRBJ2-5, is DGGITQSPKYLFRKEGQNVTLSCEQNLNHDAMYWYRQDPGQGLRLIYYSQIVNDFQKGDIAEGYSVSREKKESFPLTVTSAQKNPTAFYLCASSGGTGVSRETQYFGPGTRLLVL.

V and J are TRBV5-6 and TRBJ1-1; a possible D gene is TRBD1 (5 bases). Germline lookup yields CDR1 SGHDT and CDR2 YYEEEE. The CDR3 has 12 amino acids. V lost 2 bases and J lost 5, with 7 bases in between. CDR3 DNA sequence: TGTGCCAGCAGCTTCGACAGAACTGAAGCTTTCTTT. Its protein is CASSFDRTEAFF.

CDR3 nucleotides: TGTGCCAGCAGCCTCGGTGGGAGAGGGAATGAAAAACTGTTTTTT. Amino acids: CASSLGGRGNEKLFF. The chain employs TRBV6-5 and TRBJ1-4, with unresolved D. V was pared by 6 bases and J by 5 bases, with 16 bases between. Germline CDR1 is MNHEY and CDR2 is SVGAGI. The CDR3 totals 15 residues.

The V and J genes are TRBV11-1 and TRBJ2-5, with TRBD1 identical over 8 bases. Looked up from germline, CDR1 is SGHAT and CDR2 is FQDESV (reference sequence). Unmatched junction bases numbered 6, after V lost 4 bases and J lost 5 bases. The CDR3 sequence is 14 residues long. DNA for the CDR3: TGTGCCAGCAGCTCTCAGGGGGCTGGGGAGACCCAGTACTTC. This encodes CASSSQGAGETQYF.

The CDR3 DNA reads TGCGCCAGCAGCCCTGACGGCCCCTCCTACAATGAGCAGTTCTTC. Translated: CASSPDGPSYNEQFF. The chain links TRBV5-1 to TRBJ2-1, with D unresolved. The V and J ends lost 4 bases and 0 bases respectively, with 11 bases between them. Germline V gene lookup returns CDR1 SGHRS and CDR2 YFSETQ. This CDR3 is built from 15 residues.

This chain links TRBV19 with TRBJ1-1; D is unresolved. Trimming stripped 6 bases from V and 6 bases from J, with 8 bases between. The CDR3 runs 11 residues. CDR1 is LNHDA, CDR2 SQIVND, per germline (reference sequence). CDR3 nucleotides: TGTGCCAGTAGCTTACGCGCTGAAGCTTTCTTT. The encoded protein is CASSLRAEAFF.

The V gene is TRBV4-3, the J gene TRBJ2-5, with 8 bases matching TRBD2. Germline trimming cut 2 bases from V and 1 base from J; bases unmatched to any gene: 3. Germline CDR1 LGHNA, CDR2 YSLEER. The CDR3 consists of 15 residues. The CDR3 is CASSQRGGVQETQYF. CDR3 in DNA: TGCGCCAGCAGCCAACGGGGGGGGGTCCAAGAGACCCAGTACTTC.

V and J are TRBV10-2 and TRBJ1-6; a possible D gene is TRBD1 (5 bases). The V gene's germline CDR1 is WSHSY and CDR2 SAAADI. The V and J ends lost 6 bases and 7 bases respectively, with 16 bases between them. The CDR3 length is 15 residues. The CDR3 DNA is TGCGCCAGCAGAGAACAGGATAAACTAAATTCACCCCTCCACTTT. Protein sequence: CASREQDKLNSPLHF.

This clone was found once. CDR3 in amino acids: CASRRTGDYEQYF. The CDR3 bases are TGTGCCAGCAGGCGTACAGGGGACTACGAGCAGTACTTC. This chain links TRBV6-5 with TRBJ2-7, with 7 bases lining up with TRBD1. V lost 6 bases to trimming and J lost 3 bases; unmatched junction nucleotides: 5. CDR1 and CDR2 (germline): MNHEY, SVGAGI. This CDR3 is built from 13 residues.

J is TRBJ1-2 and V is TRBV10-3, with TRBD1 matching over 8 bases. J gave up 5 bases and V 8 bases, and 7 bases lay outside the gene matches. The CDR3 sequence is 13 residues long. CDR1 is ENHRY, CDR2 SYGVKD, per germline. The CDR3 protein is CAIGGQVMYGYTF. Here the CDR3 DNA reads TGTGCCATCGGGGGACAGGTTATGTATGGCTACACCTTC.

This clone has just one count. This rearrangement joins TRBV18 to TRBJ1-1; D gene unclear. The length of the CDR3 is 13 residues. CDR1 and CDR2 (germline): KGHSH, LQKENI. Trimming took 6 bases from V and 0 from J, leaving 8 bases between them. The CDR3 sequence is CASSPQMNTEAFF. CDR3 in DNA: TGTGCCAGCTCGCCTCAGATGAACACTGAAGCTTTCTTT.

The chain couples TRBV18 to TRBJ1-2; D gene ambiguous. This CDR3 is built from 13 residues. V was clipped by 5 bases and J by 6 bases, with 13 bases between them. Germline-derived CDR1 and CDR2 are KGHSH and LQKENI. CDR3 sequence: CASSVGLDDGYTF. CDR3 nucleotides: TGTGCCAGCTCAGTGGGTCTTGACGATGGCTACACCTTC.

This chain links TRBV19 with TRBJ2-3, with D possibly being TRBD2 (6 bases). Germline V gene sequence: CDR1 LNHDA, CDR2 SQIVND (reference sequence). The V end lost 10 bases, the J end lost 6 bases, and 8 bases lay between the germline ends. The CDR3 consists of 10 residues. The DNA for the CDR3 is TGTGCCACCCGGGAGGATACGCAGTATTTT. This translates into CATREDTQYF.

This clone occurred once. The chain is built from TRBV2 and TRBJ1-2, with D hard to call. In germline, CDR1 is SNHLY, CDR2 FYNNEI. V lost 0 bases, J lost 6 bases, and 11 bases lay in between. The CDR3 has 14 residues. This chain's CDR3 is CASSEALRAHGYTF. The CDR3 region has the DNA TGTGCCAGCAGTGAAGCGCTAAGGGCACATGGCTACACCTTC. The full variable domain, completed using reference TRBV2 and TRBJ1-2, is EPEVTQTPSHQVTQMGQEVILRCVPISNHLYFYWYRQILGQKVEFLVSFYNNEISEKSEIFDDQFSVERPDGSNFTLKIRSTKLEDSAMYFCASSEALRAHGYTFGSGTRLTVV.

V and J are TRBV5-1 and TRBJ1-3; unclear D gene. The CDR3 sequence is 16 residues long. The V gene lost 2 bases and the J gene lost 0 bases, with 12 bases spanning the gap. The germline CDR1 and CDR2 sequences are SGHRS and YFSETQ. CDR3 in amino acids: CASSFSGGYSGNTIYF. CDR3 DNA: TGCGCCAGCAGCTTTTCAGGCGGATACTCTGGAAACACCATATATTTT.

The chain recombines TRBV6-1 with TRBJ2-5; TRBD1 agrees at 9 bases. The CDR3 has 18 amino acids. V lost 0 bases, J lost 2 bases, and 10 bases stayed unmatched. Looked up from germline, CDR1 is MNHNS and CDR2 is SASEGT. The CDR3 coding sequence is TGTGCCAGCAGTGAAGCTTTTCCAGGGACAGGGTATCAAGAGACCCAGTACTTC. Its protein product is CASSEAFPGTGYQETQYF.

The chain joins TRBV6-2 or TRBV6-3 to TRBJ2-5; TRBD1 agrees at 9 bases. The CDR3 length is 16 residues. Germline CDR1 is MNHEY and CDR2 is SVGEGT. V shed 5 bases and J 4 bases; nucleotides not matched to a gene: 11. The CDR3 DNA reads as TGTGCCAGCAGTACAACGGCCGGGACAGGGACAGAGACCCAGTACTTC. Protein sequence: CASSTTAGTGTETQYF.

The chain carries TRBV28 and TRBJ1-3; 7 bases line up with TRBD1. J lost 2 bases, V lost 4 bases, and 5 bases had no gene match. Germline loops: CDR1 MDHEN, CDR2 SYDVKM. The CDR3 has 15 amino acids. The CDR3: CASSSGQATGNTIYF. DNA of the CDR3: TGTGCCAGCAGTTCCGGACAGGCCACTGGAAACACCATATATTTT.

This sequence joins TRBV2 and TRBJ2-7; TRBD2 is a possible D gene (6 bases). The length of the CDR3 is 14 residues. With 0 bases removed from V and 6 bases from J, the gap between germline ends came to 12 bases. Germline lookup yields CDR1 SNHLY and CDR2 FYNNEI. CDR3 DNA sequence: TGTGCCAGCAGTGAAGCGTTCTCGGGGGTCGAGCAGTACGTC. Residues: CASSEAFSGVEQYV.

The CDR3 here is CSARDFRKVTF. DNA for the CDR3: TGCAGTGCTAGAGATTTCCGGAAGGTCACCTTC. This sequence joins TRBV20-1 and TRBJ1-2; D remains unclear. Trimming shortened V by 0 bases and J by 13 bases, and 12 bases separated the two germline ends. Germline CDR1 DFQATT, CDR2 SNEGSKA (reference sequence). The CDR3 spans 11 residues.

The chain is built from TRBV6-6 and TRBJ2-7; no firm D call. The V end lost 0 bases, the J end lost 4 bases, and 10 bases lay between the germline ends. The CDR3 covers 14 residues. Germline CDR1 reads MNHNY; CDR2 reads SVGAGI (reference sequence). Here the CDR3 reads CASSYSIRGYEQYF. CDR3 nucleotide sequence: TGTGCCAGCAGTTACTCGATTAGAGGATACGAGCAGTACTTC.

The V and J genes are TRBV7-9 and TRBJ1-4; no firm D call. Trimming cost V 4 bases and J 0 bases, with 9 bases left between them. The CDR3 is 15 amino acids. Germline V gene sequence: CDR1 SEHNR, CDR2 FQNEAQ (reference sequence). This chain's CDR3 is CASSSTGATNEKLFF. The CDR3 DNA reads as TGTGCCAGCAGCTCCACCGGGGCAACTAATGAAAAACTGTTTTTT.

The V gene is TRBV10-3, the J gene TRBJ2-2; D not certain. Germline loops: CDR1 ENHRY, CDR2 SYGVKD. There are 13 residues in the CDR3. The V gene lost 5 bases and the J gene lost 2 bases, with 6 bases spanning the gap. The chain's CDR3 is CAISSGNTGELFF. The CDR3 DNA follows: TGTGCCATCAGTTCAGGAAACACCGGGGAGCTGTTTTTT.

This chain uses TRBV5-1 with TRBJ1-3; maybe TRBD1 (5 bases). Germline V CDR1 and CDR2: SGHRS, YFSETQ. The V end lost 4 bases, the J end lost 0 bases, and 14 bases lay between the germline ends. The CDR3 has 16 residues. CDR3 sequence (DNA): TGCGCCAGCAGCGGGATCTTGGGGGACTCTGGAAACACCATATATTTT. Translated: CASSGILGDSGNTIYF.